A selection of T cell receptor beta chains follows, all from one sample in a study of early T cells in non-severe SARS-CoV-2 infection. TCRdb ran MiXCR on the 5' RACE reads and lists one entry per CDR3 protein. Of tens of thousands of distinct CDR3 sequences listed, roughly a tenth are singletons. Source material: whole blood. The receptors were gathered from an adult who was a healthcare worker with PCR-confirmed SARS-CoV-2 infection or an uninfected control (not recorded which). Each CDR3 is given without its conserved first and last residue. The order of the fields is D gene, J gene, V gene, CDR3 protein. D genes are given only for firm matches.

>.|TRBJ1-1|TRBV6-1
ASSQDLRGSTEAF
>.|TRBJ2-1|TRBV30
AWSGGLGGSYNEQF
>TRBD2|TRBJ2-3|TRBV3-1
ASSQELLAGVSDTQY
>.|TRBJ2-7|TRBV4-1
ASSQGAGQKDEQY
>TRBD1|TRBJ2-3|TRBV14
ASSQSGTGRY
>TRBD2|TRBJ2-1|TRBV6-1
ASSVGLANIDEQF
>.|TRBJ1-2|TRBV5-1
ASSLDSTYGYT
>.|TRBJ2-2|TRBV2
ASSAVLVRNTGELF
>.|TRBJ2-1|TRBV7-2
ASSWSISYNEQF
>.|TRBJ1-3|TRBV6-5
ASSPTVSGNTIY
>.|TRBJ2-7|TRBV28
ASRKTGPHEQY
>TRBD1|TRBJ2-3|TRBV3-1
ASSRRTGGGDTQY
>.|TRBJ2-3|TRBV7-6
ASSLTGSPSDTQY
>.|TRBJ1-1|TRBV21-1
ASSPQAGQANTEAF
>TRBD1|TRBJ2-3|TRBV7-3
ASSPHGTGGTDTQY
>TRBD1|TRBJ1-1|TRBV7-9
ASSLEGQITEAF
>.|TRBJ2-1|TRBV11-1
ASSLLRESDEQF
>.|TRBJ1-6|TRBV7-8
ASSAREGNHNSPLH
>.|TRBJ2-4|TRBV6-2/TRBV6-3
ASSYSALLKNIQY
>TRBD2|TRBJ2-1|TRBV9
ASSSGTQDNEQF
>TRBD2|TRBJ2-3|TRBV29-1
SVESISGVSTDTQY
>.|TRBJ2-2|TRBV7-9
ASSLGMNTGELF
>TRBD2|TRBJ2-7|TRBV6-6
ASRIPREGEQY
>TRBD2|TRBJ2-5|TRBV5-6
ASSLAASGYQETQY
>TRBD2|TRBJ2-3|TRBV3-1
ASSRTSGGPTDTQY
>.|TRBJ2-7|TRBV11-2
ASSLVSRLYEQY
>.|TRBJ1-3|TRBV29-1
SVSRAAGNTIY
>.|TRBJ2-3|TRBV7-6
ASSLGGWDTQY
>TRBD1|TRBJ2-3|TRBV6-6
ASSSYRGGTDTQY
>.|TRBJ2-7|TRBV7-2
ASSPGSPPYEQY
>TRBD2|TRBJ2-1|TRBV20-1
SARERTSASLYNEQF